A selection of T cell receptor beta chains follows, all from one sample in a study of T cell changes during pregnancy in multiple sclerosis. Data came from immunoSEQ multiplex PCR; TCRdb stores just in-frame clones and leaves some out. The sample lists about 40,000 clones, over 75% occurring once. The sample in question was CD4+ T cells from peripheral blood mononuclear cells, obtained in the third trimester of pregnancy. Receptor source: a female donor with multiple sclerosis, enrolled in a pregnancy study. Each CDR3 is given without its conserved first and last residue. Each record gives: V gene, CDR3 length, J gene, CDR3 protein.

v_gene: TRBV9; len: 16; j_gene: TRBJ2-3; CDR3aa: ASSVGLAGGPGTDTQY
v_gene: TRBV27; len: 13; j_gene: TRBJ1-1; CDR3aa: ASSLSPGMNTEAF
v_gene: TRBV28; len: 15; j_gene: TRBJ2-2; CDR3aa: ASSLIYRGQNTGELF
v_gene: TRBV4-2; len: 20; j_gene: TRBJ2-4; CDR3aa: ASSQGRVTSGMGGFYKNIQY
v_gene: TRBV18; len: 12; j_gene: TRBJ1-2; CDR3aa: ASSIETGSYGYT
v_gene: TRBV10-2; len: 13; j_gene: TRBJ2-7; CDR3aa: ASRTSGDRPYEQY
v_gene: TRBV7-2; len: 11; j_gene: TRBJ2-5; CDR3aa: ASSLGTRETQY
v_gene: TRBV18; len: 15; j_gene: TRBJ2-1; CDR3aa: ASSPPGDRGRYNEQF
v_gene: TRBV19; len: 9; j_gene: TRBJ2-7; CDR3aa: ASRSGYEQY
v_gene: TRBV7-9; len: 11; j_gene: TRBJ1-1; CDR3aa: ASSAREGSEAF
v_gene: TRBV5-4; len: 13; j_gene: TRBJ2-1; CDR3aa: ASSRDRGSYNEQF
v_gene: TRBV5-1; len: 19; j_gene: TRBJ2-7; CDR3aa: ASSFFGVRTSGRAGPYEQY
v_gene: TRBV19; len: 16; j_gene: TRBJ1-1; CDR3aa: ASSITRWRGGAGAEAF
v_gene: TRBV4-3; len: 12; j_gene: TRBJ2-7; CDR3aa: ASSQAPGGYEQY
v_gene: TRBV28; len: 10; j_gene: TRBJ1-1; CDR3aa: ASSFNSAEAF
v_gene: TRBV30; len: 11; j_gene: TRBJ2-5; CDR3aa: AWSTGGTETQY
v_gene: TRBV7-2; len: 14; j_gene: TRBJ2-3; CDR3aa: ASSNLAGGSTDTQY
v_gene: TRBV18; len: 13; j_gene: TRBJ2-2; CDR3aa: ASSPLVRGTGELF
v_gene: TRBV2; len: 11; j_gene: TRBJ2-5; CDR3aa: ASRDTRGETQY
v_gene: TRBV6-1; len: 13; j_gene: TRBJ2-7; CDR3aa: ASSWDRAISYEQY
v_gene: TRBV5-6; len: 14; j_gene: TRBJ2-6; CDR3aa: ASSLASLSGANVLT
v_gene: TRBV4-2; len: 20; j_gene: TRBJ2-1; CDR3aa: ASSQDQGVGVGSGRSYNEQF
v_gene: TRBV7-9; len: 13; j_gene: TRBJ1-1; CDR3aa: ASSFGKGVFTEAF
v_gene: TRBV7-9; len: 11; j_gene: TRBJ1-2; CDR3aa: ASSLVQGSGYT
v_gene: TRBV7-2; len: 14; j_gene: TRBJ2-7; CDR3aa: ASSFRLAGGSYEQY
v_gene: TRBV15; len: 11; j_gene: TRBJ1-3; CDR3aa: ATSRDLGNTIY
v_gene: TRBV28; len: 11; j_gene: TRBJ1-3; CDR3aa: ASSFNSGNTIY
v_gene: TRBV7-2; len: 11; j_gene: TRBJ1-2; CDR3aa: ASSYRLAGGYT
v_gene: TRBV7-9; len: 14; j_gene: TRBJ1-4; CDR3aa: ASSLISGSTNEKLF
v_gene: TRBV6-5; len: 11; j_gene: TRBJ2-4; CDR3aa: ASSNRQLNIQY
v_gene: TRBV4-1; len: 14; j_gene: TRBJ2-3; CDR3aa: ASSTLTTSGTDTQY
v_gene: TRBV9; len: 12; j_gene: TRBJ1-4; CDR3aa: ASSVGAGNEKLF
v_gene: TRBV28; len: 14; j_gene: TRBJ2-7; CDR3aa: ASTHLPPGQTYEQY
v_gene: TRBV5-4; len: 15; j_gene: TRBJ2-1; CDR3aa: ASSSPITGTGTNEQF
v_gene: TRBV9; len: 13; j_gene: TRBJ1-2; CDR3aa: ASSVDMTGSYGYT
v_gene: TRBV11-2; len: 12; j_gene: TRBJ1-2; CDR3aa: ASSFQGEIYGYT
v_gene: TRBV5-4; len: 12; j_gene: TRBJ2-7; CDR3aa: ASSQGQGRYEQY
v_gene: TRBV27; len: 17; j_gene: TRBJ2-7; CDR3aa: ASSSDQFLPGQGAREQY
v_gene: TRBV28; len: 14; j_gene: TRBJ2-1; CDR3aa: ASSLGLAGGYNEQF
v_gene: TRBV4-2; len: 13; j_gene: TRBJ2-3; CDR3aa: ASSQWSGSEDTQY
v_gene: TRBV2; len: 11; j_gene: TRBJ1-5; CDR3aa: ASSPDRVKPQH
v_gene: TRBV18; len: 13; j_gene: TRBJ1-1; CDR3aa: ASSRSDRANTEAF
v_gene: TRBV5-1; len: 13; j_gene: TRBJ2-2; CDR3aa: ASSLTAGGPRELF
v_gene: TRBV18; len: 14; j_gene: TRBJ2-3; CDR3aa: ASSPSTSVATDTQY
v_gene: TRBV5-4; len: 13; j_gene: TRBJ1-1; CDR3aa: ASSPGLGQGTEAF
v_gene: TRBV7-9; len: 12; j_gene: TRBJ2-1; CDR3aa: ASSFSTSKNEQF
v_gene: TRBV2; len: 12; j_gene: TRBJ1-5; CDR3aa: ASSADSQNQPQH
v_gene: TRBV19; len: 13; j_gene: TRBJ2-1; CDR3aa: ASSISGSSYNEQF
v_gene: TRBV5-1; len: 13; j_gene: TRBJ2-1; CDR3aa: ASTRQGSEYNEQF
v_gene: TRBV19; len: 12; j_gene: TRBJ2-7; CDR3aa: ASSTGTRRSEQY
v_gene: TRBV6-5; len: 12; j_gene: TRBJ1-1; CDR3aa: ASSLQDMNTEAF
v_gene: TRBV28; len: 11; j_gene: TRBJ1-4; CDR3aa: ASGNRVREKLF
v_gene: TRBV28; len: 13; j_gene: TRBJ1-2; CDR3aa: ASSLTSGGARGYT
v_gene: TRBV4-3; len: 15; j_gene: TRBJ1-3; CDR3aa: ASSQDWAVGRGDTIY
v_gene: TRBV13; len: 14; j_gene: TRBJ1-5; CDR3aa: ASSYTRGLPNQPQH
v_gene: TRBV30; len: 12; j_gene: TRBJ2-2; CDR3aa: ASPLAGLTGELF
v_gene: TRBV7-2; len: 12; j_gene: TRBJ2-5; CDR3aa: ASSLSGLGETQY
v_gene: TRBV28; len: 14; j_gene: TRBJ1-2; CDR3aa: ASSFPPGQGNYGYT
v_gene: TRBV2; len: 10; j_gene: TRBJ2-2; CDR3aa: ASSGDSGELF
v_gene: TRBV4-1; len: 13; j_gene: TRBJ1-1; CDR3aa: ASSQAESLPTGAF